This T cell receptor beta chain comes out of a study of T cells in localized non-small cell lung cancer. Here immunoSEQ multiplex PCR was the method, and the copy in TCRdb shows in-frame clones only, minus some. The sample consists of 35,000 to 50,000 clones, 79% of them appearing once. General study results and limits: Longer overall survival accompanied higher blood T cell density. Of the top 100 tumor clones, median around 50 were in adjacent lung, 25 to 35 among its top 100. Adjacent uninvolved lung had the highest clonality, suggesting focused antigen responses.

The CDR3 runs to 15 residues. The ends were cut back, 1 base at V and 4 bases at J, with 11 bases in the middle. The germline gives CDR1 SNHLY, CDR2 FYNNEI. As to this clone: Its cognate antigen is unknown.

The sample consisted of PBMCs, taken before any cancer treatment. V usage is TRBV2 and J usage is TRBJ1-5; D gene ambiguous. The TCR sequence derives from a woman aged 40-69 years with stage II squamous cell lung carcinoma. The CDR3: CASSEGREINQPQHF. CDR3 nucleotides: TGTGCCAGCAGTGAAGGCCGGGAAATAAATCAGCCCCAGCATTTT.